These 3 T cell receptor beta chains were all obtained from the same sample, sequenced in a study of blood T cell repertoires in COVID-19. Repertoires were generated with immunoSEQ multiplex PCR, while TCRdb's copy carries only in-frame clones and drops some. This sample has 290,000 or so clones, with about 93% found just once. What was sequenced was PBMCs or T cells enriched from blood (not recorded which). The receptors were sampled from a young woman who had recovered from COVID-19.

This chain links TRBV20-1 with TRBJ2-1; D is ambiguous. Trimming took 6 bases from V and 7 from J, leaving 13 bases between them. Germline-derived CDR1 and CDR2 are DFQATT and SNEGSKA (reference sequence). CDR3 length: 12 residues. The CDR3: CSASIMENEQFF. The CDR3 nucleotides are TGCAGTGCGAGTATTATGGAGAATGAGCAGTTCTTC.

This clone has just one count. The CDR3 DNA sequence: TGTGCCAGCAGCTTAGCTAGGACAGGAGGCTACGAGCAGTACTTC. Translation: CASSLARTGGYEQYF. The genes are TRBV7-9 and TRBJ2-7, with 7 positions matching TRBD1. The junction had 5 bases not matched to a gene; V was cut back by 0 bases and J by 3 bases. The CDR3 runs to 15 residues. Germline V lookup: CDR1 SEHNR, CDR2 FQNEAQ (reference sequence).

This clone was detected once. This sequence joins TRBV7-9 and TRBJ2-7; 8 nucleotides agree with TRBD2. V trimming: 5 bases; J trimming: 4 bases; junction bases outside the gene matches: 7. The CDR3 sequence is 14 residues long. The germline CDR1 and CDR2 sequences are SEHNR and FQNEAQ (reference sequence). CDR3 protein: CASSPPGLVYEQYF. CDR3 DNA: TGTGCCAGCAGCCCCCCGGGACTAGTTTACGAGCAGTACTTC.